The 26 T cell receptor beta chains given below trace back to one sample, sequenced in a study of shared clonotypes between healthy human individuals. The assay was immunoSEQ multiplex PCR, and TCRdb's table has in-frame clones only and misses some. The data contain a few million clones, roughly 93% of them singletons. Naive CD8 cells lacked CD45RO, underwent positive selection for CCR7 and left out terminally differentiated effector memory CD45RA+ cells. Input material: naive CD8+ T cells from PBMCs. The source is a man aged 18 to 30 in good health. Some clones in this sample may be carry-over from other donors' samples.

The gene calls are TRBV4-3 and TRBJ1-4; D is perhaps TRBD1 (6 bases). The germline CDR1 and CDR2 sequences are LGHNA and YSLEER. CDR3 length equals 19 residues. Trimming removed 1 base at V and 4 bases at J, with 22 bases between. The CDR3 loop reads CASSQVPVITGPYNEKLFF. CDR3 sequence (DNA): TGCGCCAGCAGCCAAGTACCCGTAATCACAGGGCCCTATAATGAAAAACTGTTTTTT.

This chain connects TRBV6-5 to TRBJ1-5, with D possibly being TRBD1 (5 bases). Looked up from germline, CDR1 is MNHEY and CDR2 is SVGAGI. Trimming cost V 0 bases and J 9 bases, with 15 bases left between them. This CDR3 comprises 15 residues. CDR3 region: CASSYSIQGPRPQHF. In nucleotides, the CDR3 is TGTGCCAGCAGTTACTCGATTCAGGGACCGCGGCCCCAGCATTTT.

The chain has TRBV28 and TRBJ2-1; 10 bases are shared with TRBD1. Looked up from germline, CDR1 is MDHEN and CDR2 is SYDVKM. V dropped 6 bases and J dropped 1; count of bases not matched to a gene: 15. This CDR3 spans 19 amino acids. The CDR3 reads CASSRPGTGAGESYNEQFF. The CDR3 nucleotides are TGTGCCAGCAGCCGTCCCGGGACAGGGGCCGGGGAGTCCTACAATGAGCAGTTCTTC. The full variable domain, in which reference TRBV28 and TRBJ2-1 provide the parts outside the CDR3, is DVKVTQSSRYLVKRTGEKVFLECVQDMDHENMFWYRQDPGLGLRLIYFSYDVKMKEKGDIPEGYSVSREKKERFSLILESASTNQTSMYLCASSRPGTGAGESYNEQFFGPGTRLTVL.

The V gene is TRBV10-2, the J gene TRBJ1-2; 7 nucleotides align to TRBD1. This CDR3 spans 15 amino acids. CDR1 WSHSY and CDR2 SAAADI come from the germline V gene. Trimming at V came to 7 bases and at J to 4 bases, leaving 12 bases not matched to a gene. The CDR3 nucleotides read TGCGCCAGCACCGACAGGGAAGTACCGGGCTATGGCTACACCTTC. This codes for CASTDREVPGYGYTF.

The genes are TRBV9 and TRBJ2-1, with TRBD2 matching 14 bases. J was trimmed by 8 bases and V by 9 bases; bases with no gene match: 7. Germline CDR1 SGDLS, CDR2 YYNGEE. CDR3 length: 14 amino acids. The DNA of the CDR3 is TGTGCCACCTCGACTAGCGGGAGGGTTGATGAGCAGTTCTTC. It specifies CATSTSGRVDEQFF. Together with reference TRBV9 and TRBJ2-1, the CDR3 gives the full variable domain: DSGVTQTPKHLITATGQRVTLRCSPRSGDLSVYWYQQSLDQGLQFLIQYYNGEERAKGNILERFSAQQFPDLHSELNLSSLELGDSALYFCATSTSGRVDEQFFGPGTRLTVL.

The CDR3 reads CASKWARYHRGQPSYEQYF. In nucleotides, the CDR3 is TGTGCCAGCAAATGGGCACGGTACCACAGGGGCCAACCCTCCTACGAGCAGTACTTC. The chain uses TRBV21-1 and TRBJ2-7; TRBD1 was called by the table and not checked on the DNA. TRBV21-1 counts as a pseudogene. CDR3 size: 19 residues.

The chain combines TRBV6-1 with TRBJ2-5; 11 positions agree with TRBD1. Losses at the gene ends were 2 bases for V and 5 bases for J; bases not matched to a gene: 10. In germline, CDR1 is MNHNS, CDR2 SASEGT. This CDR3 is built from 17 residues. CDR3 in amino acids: CASSESLWDRGFETQYF. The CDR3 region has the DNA TGTGCCAGCAGTGAATCTCTATGGGACAGGGGGTTTGAGACCCAGTACTTC.

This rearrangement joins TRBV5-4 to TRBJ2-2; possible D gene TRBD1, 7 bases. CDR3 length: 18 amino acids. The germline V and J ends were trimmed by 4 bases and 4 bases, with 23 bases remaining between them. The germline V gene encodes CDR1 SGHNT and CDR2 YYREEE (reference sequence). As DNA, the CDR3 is TGTGCCAGCAGCGGCGGGACAGTGGGTCAGATGGGCACCGGGGAGCTGTTTTTT. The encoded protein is CASSGGTVGQMGTGELFF. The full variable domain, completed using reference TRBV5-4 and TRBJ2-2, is ETGVTQSPTHLIKTRGQQVTLRCSSQSGHNTVSWYQQALGQGPQFIFQYYREEENGRGNFPPRFSGLQFPNYSSELNVNALELDDSALYLCASSGGTVGQMGTGELFFGEGSRLTVL.

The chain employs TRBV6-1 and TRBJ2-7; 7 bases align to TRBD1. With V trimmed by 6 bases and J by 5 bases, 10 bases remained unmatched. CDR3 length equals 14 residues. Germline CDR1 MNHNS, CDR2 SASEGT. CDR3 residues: CASSWDRQYDEQYF. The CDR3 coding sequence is TGTGCCAGCAGCTGGGACAGACAGTACGACGAGCAGTACTTC.

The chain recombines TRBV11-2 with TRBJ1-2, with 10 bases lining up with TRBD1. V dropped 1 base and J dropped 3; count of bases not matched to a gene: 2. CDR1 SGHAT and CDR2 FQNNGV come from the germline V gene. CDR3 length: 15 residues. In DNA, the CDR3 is TGTGCCAGCAGCTTAGCCGACAGGGGGCACTATGGCTACACCTTC. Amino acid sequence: CASSLADRGHYGYTF.

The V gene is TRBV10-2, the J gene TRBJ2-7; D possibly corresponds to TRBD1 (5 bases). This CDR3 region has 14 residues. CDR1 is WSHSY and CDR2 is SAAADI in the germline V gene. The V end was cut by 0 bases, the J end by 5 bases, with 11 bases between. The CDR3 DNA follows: TGCGCCAGCAGTGAGTCGGCAGGGTTGGACGAGCAGTACTTC. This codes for CASSESAGLDEQYF.

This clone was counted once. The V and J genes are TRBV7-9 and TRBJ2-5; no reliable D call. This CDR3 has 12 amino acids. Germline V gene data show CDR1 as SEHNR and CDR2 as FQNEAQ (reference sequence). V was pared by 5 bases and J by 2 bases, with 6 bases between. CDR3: CASSVPQETQYF. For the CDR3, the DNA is TGTGCCAGCAGCGTACCGCAAGAGACCCAGTACTTC.

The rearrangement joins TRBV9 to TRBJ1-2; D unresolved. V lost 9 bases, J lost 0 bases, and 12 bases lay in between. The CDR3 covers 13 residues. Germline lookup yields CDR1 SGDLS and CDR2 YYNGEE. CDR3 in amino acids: CATEKASNYGYTF. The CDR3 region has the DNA TGTGCCACCGAAAAGGCCTCTAACTATGGCTACACCTTC.

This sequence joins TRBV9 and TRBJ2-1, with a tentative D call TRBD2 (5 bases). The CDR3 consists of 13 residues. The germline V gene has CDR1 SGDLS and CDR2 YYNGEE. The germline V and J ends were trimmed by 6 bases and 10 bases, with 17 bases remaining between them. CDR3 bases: TGTGCCAGCACCAACACCCCAGCGGCGGAGCAGTTCTTC. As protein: CASTNTPAAEQFF.

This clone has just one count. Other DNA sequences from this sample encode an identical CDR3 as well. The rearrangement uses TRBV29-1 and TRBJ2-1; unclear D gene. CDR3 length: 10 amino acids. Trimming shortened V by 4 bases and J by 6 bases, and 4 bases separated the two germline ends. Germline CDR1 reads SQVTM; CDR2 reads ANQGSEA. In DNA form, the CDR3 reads TGCAGCGTTGTAGGCAATGAGCAGTTCTTC. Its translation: CSVVGNEQFF.

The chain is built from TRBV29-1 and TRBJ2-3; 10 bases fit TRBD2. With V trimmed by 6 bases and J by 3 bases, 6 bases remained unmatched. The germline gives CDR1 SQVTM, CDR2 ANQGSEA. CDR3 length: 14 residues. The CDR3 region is CSVDGLAETDTQYF. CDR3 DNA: TGCAGCGTCGACGGACTAGCGGAGACAGATACGCAGTATTTT.

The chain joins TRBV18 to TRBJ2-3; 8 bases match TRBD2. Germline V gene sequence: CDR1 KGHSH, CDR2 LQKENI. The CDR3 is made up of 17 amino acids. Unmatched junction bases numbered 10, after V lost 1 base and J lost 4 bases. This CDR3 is CASSPRERGMAADTQYF. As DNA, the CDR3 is TGTGCCAGCTCACCACGGGAGCGGGGGATGGCCGCAGATACGCAGTATTTT.

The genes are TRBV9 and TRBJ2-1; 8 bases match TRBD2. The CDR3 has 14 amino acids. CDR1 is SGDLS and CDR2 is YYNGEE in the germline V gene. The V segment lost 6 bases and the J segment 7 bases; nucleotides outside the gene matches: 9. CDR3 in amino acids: CASTLGRANNEQFF. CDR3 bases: TGTGCCAGCACCCTCGGGAGGGCCAATAATGAGCAGTTCTTC.

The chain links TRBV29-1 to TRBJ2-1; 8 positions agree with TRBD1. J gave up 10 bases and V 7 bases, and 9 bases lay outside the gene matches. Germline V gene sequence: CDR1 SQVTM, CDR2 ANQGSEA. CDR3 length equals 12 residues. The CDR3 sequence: CSAGTGSKEQFF. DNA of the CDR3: TGCAGCGCCGGGACAGGCTCGAAAGAGCAGTTCTTC.

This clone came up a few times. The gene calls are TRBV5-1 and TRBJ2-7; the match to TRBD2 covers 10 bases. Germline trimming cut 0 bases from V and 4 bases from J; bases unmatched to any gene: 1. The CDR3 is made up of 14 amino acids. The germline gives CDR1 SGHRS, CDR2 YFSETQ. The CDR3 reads CASSLGTSGYEQYF. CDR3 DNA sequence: TGCGCCAGCAGCTTGGGGACTAGCGGTTACGAGCAGTACTTC.

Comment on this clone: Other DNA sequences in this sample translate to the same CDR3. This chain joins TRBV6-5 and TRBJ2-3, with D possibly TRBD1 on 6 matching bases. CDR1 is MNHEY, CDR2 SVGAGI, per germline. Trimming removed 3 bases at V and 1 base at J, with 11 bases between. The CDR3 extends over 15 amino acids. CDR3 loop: CASSYSRGGTDTQYF. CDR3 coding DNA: TGTGCCAGCAGTTATAGCAGGGGTGGCACAGATACGCAGTATTTT.

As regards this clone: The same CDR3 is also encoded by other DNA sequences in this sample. As DNA, the CDR3 is TGTGCCAGCAGTTTATACGCAGGGGGCTACGAGCAGTACTTC. Translating gives CASSLYAGGYEQYF. V is TRBV27 and J is TRBJ2-7; 7 bases align to TRBD1. Germline V CDR1 and CDR2: MNHEY, SMNVEV (reference sequence). This CDR3 comprises 14 residues. V lost 1 base to trimming and J lost 3 bases; unmatched junction nucleotides: 3.

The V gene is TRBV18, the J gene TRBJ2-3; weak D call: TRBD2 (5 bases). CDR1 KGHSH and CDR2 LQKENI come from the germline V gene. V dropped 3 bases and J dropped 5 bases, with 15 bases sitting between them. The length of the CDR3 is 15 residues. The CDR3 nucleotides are TGTGCCAGCTCACCCCTCGACCAGGAGGTAGATACGCAGTATTTT. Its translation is CASSPLDQEVDTQYF.

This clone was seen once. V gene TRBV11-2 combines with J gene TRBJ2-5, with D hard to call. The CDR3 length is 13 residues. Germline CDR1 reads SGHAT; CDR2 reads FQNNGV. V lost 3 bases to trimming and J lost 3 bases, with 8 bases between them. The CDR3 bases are TGTGCCAGCAGCTTCTATAGTAAAGAGACCCAGTACTTC. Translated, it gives CASSFYSKETQYF.

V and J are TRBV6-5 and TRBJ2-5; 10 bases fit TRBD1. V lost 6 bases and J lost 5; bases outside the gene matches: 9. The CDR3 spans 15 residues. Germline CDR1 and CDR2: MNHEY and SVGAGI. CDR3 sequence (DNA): TGTGCCAGCAGCCACGGACAGGGGGTGTGGGAGACCCAGTACTTC. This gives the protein CASSHGQGVWETQYF.

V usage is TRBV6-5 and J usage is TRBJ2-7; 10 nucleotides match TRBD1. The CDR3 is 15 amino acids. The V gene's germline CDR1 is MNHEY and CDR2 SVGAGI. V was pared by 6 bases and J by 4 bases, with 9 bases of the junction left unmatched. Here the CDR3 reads CASSPDRGLVYEQYF. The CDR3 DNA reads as TGTGCCAGCAGCCCCGACAGGGGGCTAGTGTACGAGCAGTACTTC.